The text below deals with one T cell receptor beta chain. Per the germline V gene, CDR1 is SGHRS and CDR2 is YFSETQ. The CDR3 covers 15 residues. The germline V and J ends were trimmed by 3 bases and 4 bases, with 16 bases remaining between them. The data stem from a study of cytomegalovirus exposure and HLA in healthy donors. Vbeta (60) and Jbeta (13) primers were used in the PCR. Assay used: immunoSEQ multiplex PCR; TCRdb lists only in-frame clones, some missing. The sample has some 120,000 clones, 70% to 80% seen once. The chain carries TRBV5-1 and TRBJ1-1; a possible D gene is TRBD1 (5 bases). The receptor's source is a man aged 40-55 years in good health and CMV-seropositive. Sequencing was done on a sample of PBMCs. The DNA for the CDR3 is TGCGCCAGCAGCTCGTCGGGGGTCAGGAGCACTGAAGCTTTCTTT. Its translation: CASSSSGVRSTEAFF.